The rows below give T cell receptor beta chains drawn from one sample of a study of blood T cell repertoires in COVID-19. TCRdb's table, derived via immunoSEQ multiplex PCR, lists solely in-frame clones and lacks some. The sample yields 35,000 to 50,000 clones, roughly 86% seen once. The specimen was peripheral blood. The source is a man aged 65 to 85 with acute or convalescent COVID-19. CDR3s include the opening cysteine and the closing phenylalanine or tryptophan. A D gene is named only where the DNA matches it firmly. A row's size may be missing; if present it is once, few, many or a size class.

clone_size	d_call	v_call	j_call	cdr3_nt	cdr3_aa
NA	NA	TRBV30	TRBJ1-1	TGTGCCTGGACCGTGGGTATAGGAGCGAACACTGAAGCTTTCTTT	CAWTVGIGANTEAFF
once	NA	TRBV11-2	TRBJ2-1	TGTGCCAGCAGCTTGAAATCTGTCGGGAATGAGCAGTTCTTC	CASSLKSVGNEQFF
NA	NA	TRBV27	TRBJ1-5	TGTGCCAGCAGCCCCGACAGGAATCAGCCCCAGCATTTT	CASSPDRNQPQHF
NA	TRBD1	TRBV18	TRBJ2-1	TGTGCCAGCTCACCTCGACAGGGGCCCTACAATGAGCAGTTCTTC	CASSPRQGPYNEQFF
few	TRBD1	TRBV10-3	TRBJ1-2	TGTGCCATCAGTGAGTCCGGGACAGGCTATGGCTACACCTTC	CAISESGTGYGYTF
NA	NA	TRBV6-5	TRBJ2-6	TGTGCTATCGGGGGCTCTGGGGCCAACGTCCTGACTTTC	CAIGGSGANVLTF
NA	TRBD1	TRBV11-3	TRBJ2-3	TGTGCCAGCAGCCCTGGACAGGGGGATAACACAGATACGCAGTATTTT	CASSPGQGDNTDTQYF
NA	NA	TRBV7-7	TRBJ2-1	TGTGCCAGCAGCCCAGGGGACTACGGGAGCGAGCAGTTCTTC	CASSPGDYGSEQFF
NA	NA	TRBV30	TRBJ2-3	TGTGCCTGGAGACAGAAGCGCACAGATACGCAGTATTTT	CAWRQKRTDTQYF
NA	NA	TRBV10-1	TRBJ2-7	TGCGCCAGCAGTGAAGGACTCTACGAGCAGTACTTC	CASSEGLYEQYF
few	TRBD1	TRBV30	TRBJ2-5	TGTGCCTGGGGGTTGGGGACAGGGGGCCGTGAGACCCAGTACTTC	CAWGLGTGGRETQYF
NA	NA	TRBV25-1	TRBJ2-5	TGTGCCAGCAGTGGGTCAAGGGGGGGGCAAGAGACCCAGTACTTC	CASSGSRGGQETQYF
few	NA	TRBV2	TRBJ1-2	TGTGCCAGCAGTGAAAGATGGCAGGGGTGGGACCTCTATGGCTACACCTTC	CASSERWQGWDLYGYTF
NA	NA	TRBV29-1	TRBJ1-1	TGCAGCGTAACTTCAGGGTCTGAAGCTTTCTTT	CSVTSGSEAFF
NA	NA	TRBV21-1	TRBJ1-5	TGTGCCAGCAGCAACCACAGAGGGTACTTTCAGCCCCAGCATTTT	CASSNHRGYFQPQHF
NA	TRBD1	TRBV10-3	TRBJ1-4	TGTGCCATCAGTAACGACAGGGGTGAAAAACTGTTTTTT	CAISNDRGEKLFF
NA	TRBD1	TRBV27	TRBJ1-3	TGTGCCAGCAAGACTGGACAGGGGGCTGGAAACACCATATATTTT	CASKTGQGAGNTIYF
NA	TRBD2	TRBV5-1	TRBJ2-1	TGCGCCAGCAGCTTACTAGCGGTGCCCTACAATGAGCAGTTCTTC	CASSLLAVPYNEQFF
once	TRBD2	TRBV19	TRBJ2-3	TGTGCCAGTAATTTCGGGACTAGCGAGATAGATACGCAGTATTTT	CASNFGTSEIDTQYF
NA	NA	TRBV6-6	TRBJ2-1	TGTGCCAGCAGTTACGGCTCCAGCTCCTACAATGAGCAGTTCTTC	CASSYGSSSYNEQFF
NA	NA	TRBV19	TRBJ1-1	TGTGCCAGTGGGTCACAGGGGAACACTGAAGCTTTCTTT	CASGSQGNTEAFF
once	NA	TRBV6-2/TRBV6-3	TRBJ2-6	TGTGCCAGCAGCCGTCCATCCCACTCTGGGGCCAACGTCCTGACTTTC	CASSRPSHSGANVLTF
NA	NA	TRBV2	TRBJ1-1	TGTGCCAGCGGTGGGCAGTTTCCTAACACTGAAGCTTTCTTT	CASGGQFPNTEAFF
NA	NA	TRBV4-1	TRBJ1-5	TGCGCCAGCAGCCCTAGAAATCAACAGGGTAGAAGGGCCAATCAGCCCCAGCATTTT	CASSPRNQQGRRANQPQHF
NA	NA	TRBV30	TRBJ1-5	TGTGCCTGGACCAGACAGTCCAATCAGCCCCAGCATTTT	CAWTRQSNQPQHF
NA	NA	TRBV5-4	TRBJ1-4	TGTGCCAGCAGCTTGGACCCCAGTCAACCTAATGAAAAACTGTTTTTT	CASSLDPSQPNEKLFF